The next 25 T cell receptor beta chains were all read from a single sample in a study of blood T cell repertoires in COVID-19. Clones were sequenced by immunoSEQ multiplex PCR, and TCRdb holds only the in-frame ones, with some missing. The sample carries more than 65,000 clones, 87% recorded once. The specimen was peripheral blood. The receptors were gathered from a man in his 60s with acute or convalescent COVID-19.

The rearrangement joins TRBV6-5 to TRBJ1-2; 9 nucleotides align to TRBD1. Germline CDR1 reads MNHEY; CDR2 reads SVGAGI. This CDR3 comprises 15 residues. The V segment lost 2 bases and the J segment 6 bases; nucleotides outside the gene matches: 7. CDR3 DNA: TGTGCCAGCAGTTACGGGGGACAGGGATGGGATGGCTACACCTTC. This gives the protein CASSYGGQGWDGYTF.

In nucleotides, the CDR3 is TGTGCCAGCAGCTTAACCTCACAGGGGGCGTTTGGAAACACCATATATTTT. Translating it yields CASSLTSQGAFGNTIYF. The V and J genes are TRBV11-2 and TRBJ1-3, with TRBD1 identical over 9 bases. V trimming: 2 bases; J trimming: 3 bases; junction bases outside the gene matches: 8. In germline, CDR1 is SGHAT, CDR2 FQNNGV. There are 17 residues in the CDR3.

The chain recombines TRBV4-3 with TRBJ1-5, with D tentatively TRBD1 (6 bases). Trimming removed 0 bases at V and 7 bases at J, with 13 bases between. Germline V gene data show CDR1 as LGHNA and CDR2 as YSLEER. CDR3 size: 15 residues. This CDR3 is CASSQDAARGQPQHF. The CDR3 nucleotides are TGCGCCAGCAGCCAAGATGCGGCCAGGGGACAGCCCCAGCATTTT.

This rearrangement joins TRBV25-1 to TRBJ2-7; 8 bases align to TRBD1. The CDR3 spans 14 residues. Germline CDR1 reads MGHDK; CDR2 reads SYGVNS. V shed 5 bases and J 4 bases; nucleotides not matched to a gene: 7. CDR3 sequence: CASSRTGSAYEQYF. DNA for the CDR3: TGTGCCAGCAGTCGGACAGGGTCGGCTTACGAGCAGTACTTC.

The CDR3, as DNA: TGCAGCGTCGGTCATACCGGGACAAGGGCCACTGAAGCTTTCTTT. Its translation: CSVGHTGTRATEAFF. This rearrangement joins TRBV29-1 to TRBJ1-1, with TRBD1 as a possible D gene (6 bases). The CDR3 covers 15 residues. Trimming took 6 bases from V and 4 from J, leaving 21 bases between them. CDR1 is SQVTM, CDR2 ANQGSEA, per germline.

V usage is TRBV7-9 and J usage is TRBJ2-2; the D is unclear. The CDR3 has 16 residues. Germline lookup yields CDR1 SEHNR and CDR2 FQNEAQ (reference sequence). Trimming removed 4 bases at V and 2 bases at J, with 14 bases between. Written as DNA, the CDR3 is TGTGCCAGCAGCTCCTATGAGTACGTAAACACCGGGGAGCTGTTTTTT. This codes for CASSSYEYVNTGELFF.

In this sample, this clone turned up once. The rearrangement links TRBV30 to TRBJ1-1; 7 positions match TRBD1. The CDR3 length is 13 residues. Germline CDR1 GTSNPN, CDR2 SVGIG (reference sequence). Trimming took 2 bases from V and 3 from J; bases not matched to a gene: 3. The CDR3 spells CAWSRGLDTEAFF. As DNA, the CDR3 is TGTGCCTGGAGTAGGGGGCTTGACACTGAAGCTTTCTTT. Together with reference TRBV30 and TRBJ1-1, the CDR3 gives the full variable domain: SQTIHQWPATLVQPVGSPLSLECTVEGTSNPNLYWYRQAAGRGLQLLFYSVGIGQISSEVPQNLSASRPQDRQFILSSKKLLLSDSGFYLCAWSRGLDTEAFFGQGTRLTVV.

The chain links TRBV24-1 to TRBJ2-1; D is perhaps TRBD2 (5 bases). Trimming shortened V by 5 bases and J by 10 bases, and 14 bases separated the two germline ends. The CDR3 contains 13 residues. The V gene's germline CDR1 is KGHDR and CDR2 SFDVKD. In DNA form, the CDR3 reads TGTGCCACCAGTGGGACTGCAAATGGGGAGCAGTTCTTC. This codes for CATSGTANGEQFF.

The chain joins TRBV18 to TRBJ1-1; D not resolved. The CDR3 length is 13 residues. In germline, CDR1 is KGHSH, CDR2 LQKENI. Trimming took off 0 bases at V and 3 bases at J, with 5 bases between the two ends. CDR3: CASSPPQYTEAFF. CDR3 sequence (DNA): TGTGCCAGCTCACCACCTCAGTACACTGAAGCTTTCTTT.

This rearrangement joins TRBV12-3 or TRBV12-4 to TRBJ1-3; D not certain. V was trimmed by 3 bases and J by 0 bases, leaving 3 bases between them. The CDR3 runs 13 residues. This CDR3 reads CASSFLSGNTIYF. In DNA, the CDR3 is TGTGCCAGCAGTTTCCTCTCTGGAAACACCATATATTTT.

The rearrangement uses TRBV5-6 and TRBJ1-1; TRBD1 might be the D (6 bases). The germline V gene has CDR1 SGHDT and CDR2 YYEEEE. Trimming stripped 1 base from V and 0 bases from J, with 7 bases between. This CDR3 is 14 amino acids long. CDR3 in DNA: TGTGCCAGCAGCTTGACAGGGATGAACACTGAAGCTTTCTTT. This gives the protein CASSLTGMNTEAFF.

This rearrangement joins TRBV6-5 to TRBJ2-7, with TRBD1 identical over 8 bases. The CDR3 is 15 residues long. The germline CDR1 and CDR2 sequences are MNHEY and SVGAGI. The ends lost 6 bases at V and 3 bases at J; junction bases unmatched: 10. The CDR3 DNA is TGTGCCAGCAGCGGGCCGAGACAGGGGTACTACGAGCAGTACTTC. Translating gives CASSGPRQGYYEQYF.

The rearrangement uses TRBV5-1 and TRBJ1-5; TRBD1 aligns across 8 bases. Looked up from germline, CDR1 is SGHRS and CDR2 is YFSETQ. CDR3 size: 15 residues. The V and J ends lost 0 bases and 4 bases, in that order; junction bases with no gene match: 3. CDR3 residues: CASSLDGDRNQPQHF. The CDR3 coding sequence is TGCGCCAGCAGCTTGGATGGGGACAGGAATCAGCCCCAGCATTTT.

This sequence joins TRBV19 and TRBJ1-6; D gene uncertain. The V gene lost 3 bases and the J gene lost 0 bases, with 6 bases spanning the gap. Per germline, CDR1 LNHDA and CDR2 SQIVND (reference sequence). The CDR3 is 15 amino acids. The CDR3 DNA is TGTGCCAGTAGTATGGGGAGCTCCTATAATTCACCCCTCCACTTT. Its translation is CASSMGSSYNSPLHF.

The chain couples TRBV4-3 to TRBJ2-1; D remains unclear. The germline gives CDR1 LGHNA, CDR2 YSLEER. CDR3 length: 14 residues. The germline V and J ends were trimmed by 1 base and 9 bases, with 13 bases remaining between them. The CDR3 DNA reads TGCGCCAGCAGCCAAGGGTCTGGATCAGGTGAGCAGTTCTTC. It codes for CASSQGSGSGEQFF.

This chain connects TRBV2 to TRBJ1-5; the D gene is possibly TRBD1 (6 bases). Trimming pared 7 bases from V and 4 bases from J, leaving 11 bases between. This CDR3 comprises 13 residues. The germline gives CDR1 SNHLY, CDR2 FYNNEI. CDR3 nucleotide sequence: TGTGCCAGCACGAGACAGGAGAATCAGCCCCAGCATTTT. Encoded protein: CASTRQENQPQHF.

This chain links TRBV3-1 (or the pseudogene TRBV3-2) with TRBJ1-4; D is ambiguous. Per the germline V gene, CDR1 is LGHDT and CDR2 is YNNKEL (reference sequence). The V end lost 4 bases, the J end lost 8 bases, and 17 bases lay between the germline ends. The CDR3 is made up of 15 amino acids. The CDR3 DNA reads TGTGCCAGCAGCCTAGGCCAGAGGGTCCGAGAAAAACTGTTTTTT. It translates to CASSLGQRVREKLFF.

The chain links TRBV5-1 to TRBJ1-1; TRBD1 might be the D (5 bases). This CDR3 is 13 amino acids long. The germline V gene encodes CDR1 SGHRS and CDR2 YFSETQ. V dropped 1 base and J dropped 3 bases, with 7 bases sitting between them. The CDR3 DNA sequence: TGCGCCAGCAGCTTGCGGGGGGACACTGAAGCTTTCTTT. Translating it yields CASSLRGDTEAFF.

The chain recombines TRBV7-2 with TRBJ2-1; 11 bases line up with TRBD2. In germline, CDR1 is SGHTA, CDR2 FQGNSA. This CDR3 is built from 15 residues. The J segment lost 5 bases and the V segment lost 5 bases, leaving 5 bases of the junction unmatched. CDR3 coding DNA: TGTGCCAGCAGCCAATTAGCGGGGGGGCACAATGAGCAGTTCTTC. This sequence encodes CASSQLAGGHNEQFF.

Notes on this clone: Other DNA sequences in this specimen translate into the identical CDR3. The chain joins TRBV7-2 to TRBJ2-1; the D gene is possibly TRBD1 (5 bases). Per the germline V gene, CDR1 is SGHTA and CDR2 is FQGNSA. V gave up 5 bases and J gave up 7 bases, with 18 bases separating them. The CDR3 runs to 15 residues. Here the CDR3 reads CASSQGFNGGNEQFF. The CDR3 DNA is TGTGCCAGCAGCCAGGGATTTAATGGTGGGAATGAGCAGTTCTTC.

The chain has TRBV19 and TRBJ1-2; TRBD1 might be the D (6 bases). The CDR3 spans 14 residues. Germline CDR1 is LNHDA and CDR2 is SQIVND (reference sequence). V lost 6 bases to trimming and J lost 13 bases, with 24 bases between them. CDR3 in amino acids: CASRETMERDKSTF. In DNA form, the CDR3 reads TGTGCCAGTAGAGAAACTATGGAGCGGGACAAAAGCACCTTC.

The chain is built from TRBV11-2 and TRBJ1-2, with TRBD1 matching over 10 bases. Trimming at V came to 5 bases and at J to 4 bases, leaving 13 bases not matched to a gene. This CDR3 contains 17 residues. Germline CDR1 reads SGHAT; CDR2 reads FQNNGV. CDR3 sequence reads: CASSTLGPRTGGYGYTF. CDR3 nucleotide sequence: TGTGCCAGCAGCACCCTCGGCCCGAGGACAGGGGGCTATGGCTACACCTTC.

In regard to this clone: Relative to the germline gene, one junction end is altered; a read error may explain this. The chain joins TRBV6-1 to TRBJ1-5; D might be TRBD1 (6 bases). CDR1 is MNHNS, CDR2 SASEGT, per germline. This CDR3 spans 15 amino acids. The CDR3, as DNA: TGTGCCAGCAGAGAAGGGGCAGGGGGCAATCAGCCCCAGCATTTT. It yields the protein CASREGAGGNQPQHF.

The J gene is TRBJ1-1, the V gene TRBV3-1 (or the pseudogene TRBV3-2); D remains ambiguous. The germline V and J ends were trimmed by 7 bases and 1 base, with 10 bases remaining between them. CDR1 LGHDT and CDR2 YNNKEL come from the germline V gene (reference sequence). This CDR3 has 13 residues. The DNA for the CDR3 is TGTGCCAGCACCCAGAGCGCGAACACTGAAGCTTTCTTT. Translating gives CASTQSANTEAFF.

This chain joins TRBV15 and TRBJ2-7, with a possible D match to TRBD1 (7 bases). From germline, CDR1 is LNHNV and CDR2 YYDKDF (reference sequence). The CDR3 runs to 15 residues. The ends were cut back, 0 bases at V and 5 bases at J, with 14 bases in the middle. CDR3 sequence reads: CATSRDLGRGDEQYF. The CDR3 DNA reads TGTGCCACCAGCAGAGATCTAGGCAGGGGGGACGAGCAGTACTTC.